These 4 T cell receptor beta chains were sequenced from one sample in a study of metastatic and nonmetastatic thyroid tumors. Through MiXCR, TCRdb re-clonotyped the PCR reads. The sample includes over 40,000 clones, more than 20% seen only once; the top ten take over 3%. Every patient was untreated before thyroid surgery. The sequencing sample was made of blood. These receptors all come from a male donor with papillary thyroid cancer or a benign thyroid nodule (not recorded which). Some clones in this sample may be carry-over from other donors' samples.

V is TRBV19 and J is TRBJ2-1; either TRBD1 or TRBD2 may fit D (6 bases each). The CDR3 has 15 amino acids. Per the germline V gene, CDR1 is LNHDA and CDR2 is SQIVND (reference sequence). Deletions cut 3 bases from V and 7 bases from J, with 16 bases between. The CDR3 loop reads CASSMDVGGGNEQFF. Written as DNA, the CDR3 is TGTGCCAGTAGTATGGACGTGGGGGGCGGAAATGAGCAGTTCTTC.

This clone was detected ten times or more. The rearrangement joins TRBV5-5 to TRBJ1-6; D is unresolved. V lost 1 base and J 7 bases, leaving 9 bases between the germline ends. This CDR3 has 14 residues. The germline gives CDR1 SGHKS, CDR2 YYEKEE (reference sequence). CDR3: CASSLRPNNSPLHF. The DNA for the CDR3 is TGTGCCAGCAGCTTGCGACCGAACAATTCACCCCTCCACTTT.

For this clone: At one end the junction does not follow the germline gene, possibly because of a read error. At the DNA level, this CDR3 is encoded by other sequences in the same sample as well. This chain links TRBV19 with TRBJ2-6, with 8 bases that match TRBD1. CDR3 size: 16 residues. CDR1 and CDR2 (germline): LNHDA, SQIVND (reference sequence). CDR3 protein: CASTDRGSSGANVLTF. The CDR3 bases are TGTGCCAGCACCGACAGGGGATCATCTGGGGCCAACGTCCTGACGTTC.

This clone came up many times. CDR3 nucleotides: TGTGCCAGCAGCTTACAAGACAGGTTACCATCACCCCTCCACTTT. Translating gives CASSLQDRLPSPLHF. The chain has TRBV11-2 and TRBJ1-6, with a weak D call TRBD1 (6 bases). The CDR3 has 15 amino acids. Looked up from germline, CDR1 is SGHAT and CDR2 is FQNNGV. V was pared by 2 bases and J by 10 bases, with 15 bases between.